What follows is one T cell receptor (beta chain) and its context. Its target is unknown. These data are taken from a study of shared clonotypes between healthy human individuals. The V end lost 2 bases, the J end lost 7 bases, and 14 bases lay between the germline ends. The CDR3 sequence is 15 residues long. Germline CDR1 SGHTA, CDR2 FQGNSA. The investigators split CD4+ cells into a CD45RA+ naive subset and a CD45RA-negative memory subset. Using immunoSEQ multiplex PCR, the repertoire was profiled, and TCRdb retains in-frame clones only, with some absent. The data show some 2,400,000 clones, approximately 94% seen once. Findings of the study overall: The study generally estimated greater richness for naive than memory subsets. A reduction in generation probabilities was seen for non-shared clonotypes relative to those shared by all four donors. Several donors had 5% to 6.5% of their naive CD4 clonotypes in common.

The source of this sequence is a man younger than 35 in good health. The sequenced material came from naive CD4+ T cells sorted from blood. Noted subset: CD45RA+ positively selected. The chain uses TRBV7-2 and TRBJ2-2; possible D gene TRBD2, 6 bases. The CDR3 DNA sequence: TGTGCCAGCAGCTTAAGGAGGGTGGTAATCGGGGAGCTGTTTTTT. It translates to CASSLRRVVIGELFF.